Listed here are 17 T cell receptor beta chains from one sample, sequenced in a study of CD8 T cells in ankylosing spondylitis. TCRdb passed the 5' RACE reads through MiXCR, listing each CDR3 protein once. Among fewer than 400,000 distinct CDR3 sequences listed, roughly 15% were seen once. Sequencing input: blood, either unsorted or a sorted T cell fraction (not recorded which). The receptors derive from a male donor with ankylosing spondylitis or in good health (not recorded which).

This clonotype was seen ten or more times. V gene TRBV5-6 combines with J gene TRBJ1-5, with D perhaps TRBD1 (6 bases). Trimming stripped 2 bases from V and 6 bases from J, with 18 bases between. The CDR3 runs to 16 residues. Germline CDR1 is SGHDT and CDR2 is YYEEEE. CDR3 residues: CASSLRDTGRSQPQHF. The CDR3 DNA is TGTGCCAGCAGCTTACGGGACACGGGACGTAGTCAGCCCCAGCATTTT. Drawing the rest from reference TRBV5-6 and TRBJ1-5, the complete variable domain is DAGVTQSPTHLIKTRGQQVTLRCSPKSGHDTVSWYQQALGQGPQFIFQYYEEEERQRGNFPDRFSGHQFPNYSSELNVNALLLGDSALYLCASSLRDTGRSQPQHFGDGTRLSIL.

The chain recombines TRBV6-5 with TRBJ2-2; no definite D call. The CDR3 contains 15 residues. V lost 3 bases, J lost 1 base, and 9 bases lay in between. CDR1 is MNHEY, CDR2 SVGAGI, per germline. DNA for the CDR3: TGTGCCAGCAGTTATCAGAAAGGGAACACCGGGGAGCTGTTTTTT. Protein: CASSYQKGNTGELFF.

This clonotype was detected a few times. The chain carries TRBV7-9 and TRBJ2-1, with D perhaps TRBD2 (5 bases). Germline V lookup: CDR1 SEHNR, CDR2 FQNEAQ (reference sequence). The CDR3 is 13 residues long. V shed 3 bases and J shed 10 bases, with 13 bases lying between them. The CDR3 bases are TGTGCCAGCAGCTTGGAGGTGGGGTTGGAGCAGTTCTTC. Translated: CASSLEVGLEQFF.

The table lists this clonotype with a few counts. The chain is built from TRBV6-6 and TRBJ2-5; maybe TRBD2 (5 bases). The germline V and J ends were trimmed by 2 bases and 5 bases, with 9 bases remaining between them. Germline CDR1 reads MNHNY; CDR2 reads SVGAGI (reference sequence). The length of the CDR3 is 13 residues. CDR3 coding DNA: TGTGCCAGCAGTTACATTGGGGAGGAGACCCAGTACTTC. Translating it yields CASSYIGEETQYF.

This chain links TRBV5-1 with TRBJ2-5, with D hard to call. Germline CDR1 reads SGHRS; CDR2 reads YFSETQ. V was cut by 2 bases and J by 10 bases, with 36 bases left in between. The CDR3 is made up of 20 amino acids. CDR3 residues: CASSFWQNPRNHFRCQVQYF. CDR3 nucleotide sequence: TGCGCCAGCAGCTTCTGGCAGAACCCCCGCAACCACTTCCGCTGTCAAGTCCAGTACTTC.

The J gene is TRBJ2-7, the V gene TRBV12-5, with D tentatively TRBD1 or TRBD2 (7 bases each). Germline loops: CDR1 LGHNT, CDR2 FRNRAP. V was pared by 0 bases and J by 1 base, with 13 bases between. This CDR3 contains 16 residues. CDR3 DNA sequence: TGTGCTAGTGGTTTGGTCCCAGGGGGGGAGTCCTACGAGCAGTACTTC. Translated: CASGLVPGGESYEQYF.

The rearrangement links TRBV4-1 to TRBJ1-1; D uncertain. V shed 0 bases and J shed 2 bases, with 16 bases lying between them. Germline V CDR1 and CDR2: MGHRA, YSYEKL. The CDR3 runs to 17 residues. The DNA of the CDR3 is TGCGCCAGCAGCCAAGATGCAGTCGAAACCTTTAACACTGAAGCTTTCTTT. Translating gives CASSQDAVETFNTEAFF.

This chain uses TRBV3-1 with TRBJ2-7, with 9 bases that match TRBD1. This CDR3 spans 14 amino acids. The germline V gene encodes CDR1 LGHDT and CDR2 YNNKEL (reference sequence). V lost 4 bases, J lost 7 bases, and 8 bases stayed unmatched. This CDR3 is CASSPGQGRREQYF. The CDR3 DNA reads TGTGCCAGCAGCCCCGGACAGGGGAGGAGGGAGCAGTACTTC.

Ten or more counts support this clonotype. This chain joins TRBV12-3 or TRBV12-4 and TRBJ1-2, with D perhaps matching TRBD1 (5 bases). V was clipped by 3 bases and J by 8 bases, with 16 bases between them. This CDR3 is 14 amino acids long. The CDR3 region has the DNA TGTGCCAGCAGTTTCGGGCAGGGTGTAGGAGGCTACACCTTC. The encoded protein is CASSFGQGVGGYTF.

The genes are TRBV12-3 or TRBV12-4 and TRBJ2-2, with a tentative D call TRBD1 (5 bases). Trimming removed 5 bases from V and 5 bases from J, with 12 bases in between. The CDR3 is 14 amino acids. CDR3 nucleotides: TGTGCCAGCAGTAGGACATTTATGACCGGGGAGCTGTTTTTT. It codes for CASSRTFMTGELFF.

This clonotype was picked up many times. The CDR3 is CASSFGGMGTEAFF. The CDR3 DNA follows: TGTGCCAGCAGCTTTGGGGGTATGGGCACTGAAGCTTTCTTT. V gene TRBV7-2 combines with J gene TRBJ1-1; D perhaps matches TRBD1 (5 bases). V dropped 3 bases and J dropped 4 bases, with 12 bases sitting between them. This CDR3 region has 14 residues. Germline assignment: CDR1 SGHTA and CDR2 FQGNSA.

The table lists this clonotype with many counts. The chain is built from TRBV5-1 and TRBJ1-2; 7 nucleotides align to TRBD1. Germline loops: CDR1 SGHRS, CDR2 YFSETQ. With V trimmed by 2 bases and J by 6 bases, 7 bases remained unmatched. The CDR3 runs 14 residues. The CDR3 DNA reads as TGCGCCAGCAGCTTAGGGGCGACAGGGCATGGCTACACCTTC. Residues: CASSLGATGHGYTF.

This clonotype was counted a few times. The genes are TRBV5-1 and TRBJ2-5; no reliable D call. V was cut by 0 bases and J by 0 bases, with 6 bases left in between. There are 14 residues in the CDR3. Per the germline V gene, CDR1 is SGHRS and CDR2 is YFSETQ. CDR3 amino acids: CASSLVSDQETQYF. The CDR3 region has the DNA TGCGCCAGCAGCTTGGTCTCCGACCAAGAGACCCAGTACTTC. The entire variable domain, with the rest obtained from reference TRBV5-1 and TRBJ2-5, is as follows: KAGVTQTPRYLIKTRGQQVTLSCSPISGHRSVSWYQQTPGQGLQFLFEYFSETQRNKGNFPGRFSGRQFSNSRSEMNVSTLELGDSALYLCASSLVSDQETQYFGPGTRLLVL.

This clonotype was counted many times. The chain employs TRBV12-3 or TRBV12-4 and TRBJ2-5; no definite D call. The CDR3 loop spans 13 amino acids. The V and J ends lost 7 bases and 5 bases respectively, with 14 bases between them. The CDR3 DNA reads as TGTGCCAGCACCGTCACTATGTCGGAGACCCAGTACTTC. As protein: CASTVTMSETQYF.

The chain combines TRBV5-1 with TRBJ2-6, with D unresolved. Germline V gene lookup returns CDR1 SGHRS and CDR2 YFSETQ. V was shortened by 2 bases and J by 0 bases, with 6 bases between the two germline ends. The CDR3 consists of 15 residues. The CDR3 DNA reads as TGCGCCAGCAGCTTCACACTCTCTGGGGCCAACGTCCTGACTTTC. It translates to CASSFTLSGANVLTF. The whole variable domain, filled in from reference TRBV5-1 and TRBJ2-6, reads KAGVTQTPRYLIKTRGQQVTLSCSPISGHRSVSWYQQTPGQGLQFLFEYFSETQRNKGNFPGRFSGRQFSNSRSEMNVSTLELGDSALYLCASSFTLSGANVLTFGAGSRLTVL.

The rearrangement uses TRBV12-3 or TRBV12-4 and TRBJ2-5; 8 positions agree with TRBD2. The CDR3 is 16 residues long. The V and J ends lost 5 bases and 2 bases, in that order; junction bases with no gene match: 10. CDR3 amino acids: CASSPLEAGEQETQYF. CDR3 nucleotides: TGTGCCAGCAGTCCTCTTGAAGCGGGGGAGCAAGAGACCCAGTACTTC.

This clonotype was counted between two and nine times. This chain joins TRBV7-2 and TRBJ2-5; unclear D gene. V shed 1 base and J shed 5 bases, with 8 bases lying between them. The CDR3 totals 13 residues. Germline assignment: CDR1 SGHTA and CDR2 FQGNSA. The CDR3 spells CASSLGVTETQYF. The CDR3 nucleotides read TGTGCCAGCAGCTTAGGGGTTACCGAGACCCAGTACTTC. Together with reference TRBV7-2 and TRBJ2-5, the CDR3 gives the full variable domain: GAGVSQSPSNKVTEKGKDVELRCDPISGHTALYWYRQSLGQGLEFLIYFQGNSAPDKSGLPSDRFSAERTGGSVSTLTIQRTQQEDSAVYLCASSLGVTETQYFGPGTRLLVL.